Following are 4 T cell receptor beta chains from one sample sequenced in a study of graft-versus-host responses after intestinal transplantation. Assay used: immunoSEQ multiplex PCR; TCRdb lists only in-frame clones, some missing. This table holds some 15,000 clones, more than 25% found once. The source was alloreactive CD4+ T cells from a mixed lymphocyte reaction culture, collected before intestinal transplant. Subset specified: CFSE-low proliferating T cells sorted from roughly six-day pre-transplant mixed lymphocyte reaction (GvH or HvG direction). The receptors were gathered from a human patient who received an intestinal transplant.

CDR3 protein: CASKQAGLSYEQYF. Written as DNA, the CDR3 is TGTGCCAGCAAGCAAGCGGGGCTCTCCTACGAGCAGTACTTC. This chain links TRBV6-5 with TRBJ2-7, with 7 positions matching TRBD2. Unmatched junction bases numbered 6, after V lost 7 bases and J lost 0 bases. CDR1 is MNHEY and CDR2 is SVGAGI in the germline V gene. CDR3 size: 14 residues.

The chain links TRBV5-1 to TRBJ1-4; D uncertain. V lost 1 base to trimming and J lost 4 bases, with 17 bases between them. The CDR3 totals 17 residues. Germline assignment: CDR1 SGHRS and CDR2 YFSETQ. DNA of the CDR3: TGCGCCAGCAGCTTGAACCGGTGGGGAGCCAGTAATGAAAAACTGTTTTTT. It yields the protein CASSLNRWGASNEKLFF.

The rearrangement uses TRBV6-5 and TRBJ2-3; TRBD2 agrees at 7 bases. Germline V CDR1 and CDR2: MNHEY, SVGAGI. V lost 7 bases and J lost 0; bases outside the gene matches: 4. The CDR3 consists of 14 residues. The CDR3 here is CASMERGSTDTQYF. CDR3 DNA sequence: TGTGCCAGCATGGAGCGGGGAAGCACAGATACGCAGTATTTT.

In this sample, this clone turned up a few times. In DNA, the CDR3 is TGTGCCAGCAGCCAATTCGGGACAGGGAGGAACTATGGCTACACCTTC. Translation gives CASSQFGTGRNYGYTF. The chain carries TRBV4-2 and TRBJ1-2; TRBD1 aligns across 9 bases. V was pared by 2 bases and J by 2 bases, with 6 bases of the junction left unmatched. Germline V gene data show CDR1 as LGHNA and CDR2 as YNFKEQ. CDR3 length: 16 amino acids.